A selection of T cell receptor beta chains follows, all from one sample in a study of blood T cell repertoires in COVID-19. The assay was immunoSEQ multiplex PCR, and TCRdb's table has in-frame clones only and misses some. The table includes 350,000 or so clones, roughly 85% detected once. Sequencing was performed on PBMCs or T cells enriched from blood (not recorded which). The receptor source for this set is a woman aged 40 to 50 with acute COVID-19. Both conserved end residues are part of each CDR3. Fields, in order: D gene, clone size, J gene, V gene, CDR3 protein, CDR3 DNA. A D gene is named only where the DNA matches it firmly. Clone size is shown for a subset of rows, as once, few, many or a class of expanded clone.

d_call: -; clone_size: -; j_call: TRBJ1-5; v_call: TRBV28; cdr3_aa: CASSLMTGRGNQPQHF; cdr3_nt: TGTGCCAGCAGTTTAATGACAGGTAGGGGCAATCAGCCCCAGCATTTT
d_call: -; clone_size: -; j_call: TRBJ1-4; v_call: TRBV7-6; cdr3_aa: CASSLASQTFRGKLFF; cdr3_nt: TGTGCCAGCAGCTTAGCGAGTCAGACCTTTAGGGGAAAACTGTTTTTT
d_call: -; clone_size: -; j_call: TRBJ2-2; v_call: TRBV5-1; cdr3_aa: CASSLDGATGELFF; cdr3_nt: TGCGCCAGCAGCTTGGATGGGGCTACCGGGGAGCTGTTTTTT
d_call: TRBD1; clone_size: -; j_call: TRBJ1-6; v_call: TRBV7-8; cdr3_aa: CASSLARTGVNSPLHF; cdr3_nt: TGTGCCAGCAGCTTAGCTCGGACAGGGGTCAATTCACCCCTCCACTTT
d_call: -; clone_size: -; j_call: TRBJ1-2; v_call: TRBV5-4; cdr3_aa: CASSSTWTENYGYTF; cdr3_nt: TGTGCCAGCAGCTCGACTTGGACAGAGAACTATGGCTACACCTTC
d_call: TRBD2; clone_size: -; j_call: TRBJ2-4; v_call: TRBV27; cdr3_aa: CASSLDATPQGRGGGIDIQYF; cdr3_nt: TGTGCCAGCAGTTTAGACGCCACGCCCCAGGGGCGGGGGGGCGGTATAGACATTCAGTACTTC
d_call: TRBD2; clone_size: -; j_call: TRBJ2-2; v_call: TRBV4-3; cdr3_aa: CASSQDSRGGIGELFF; cdr3_nt: TGCGCCAGCAGCCAAGATTCCCGGGGGGGGATCGGGGAGCTGTTTTTT
d_call: TRBD1; clone_size: -; j_call: TRBJ1-6; v_call: TRBV7-2; cdr3_aa: CASSLTTGVSPLHF; cdr3_nt: TGTGCCAGCAGCCTAACGACAGGGGTTTCACCCCTCCACTTT
d_call: TRBD2; clone_size: -; j_call: TRBJ2-5; v_call: TRBV28; cdr3_aa: CASSVAGTSGTETQYF; cdr3_nt: TGTGCCAGCAGTGTGGCCGGGACTAGCGGGACCGAGACCCAGTACTTC
d_call: -; clone_size: -; j_call: TRBJ1-2; v_call: TRBV28; cdr3_aa: CASSLLQPYYGYTF; cdr3_nt: TGTGCCAGCAGTTTGTTACAGCCTTACTATGGCTACACCTTC
d_call: -; clone_size: -; j_call: TRBJ2-3; v_call: TRBV28; cdr3_aa: CASSLSRGLGSTTDTQYF; cdr3_nt: TGTGCCAGCAGTTTATCCAGGGGTTTGGGGTCGACCACAGATACGCAGTATTTT
d_call: -; clone_size: -; j_call: TRBJ1-6; v_call: TRBV7-8; cdr3_aa: CASSMGLPTYNSPLHF; cdr3_nt: TGTGCCAGCAGCATGGGACTCCCCACCTATAATTCACCCCTCCACTTT
d_call: TRBD1; clone_size: -; j_call: TRBJ2-7; v_call: TRBV19; cdr3_aa: CASRQGGEYEQYF; cdr3_nt: TGTGCCAGTAGACAGGGGGGAGAATACGAGCAGTACTTC
d_call: -; clone_size: -; j_call: TRBJ1-4; v_call: TRBV29-1; cdr3_aa: CSAGVEKLFF; cdr3_nt: TGCAGCGCAGGGGTTGAAAAACTGTTTTTT
d_call: -; clone_size: -; j_call: TRBJ2-1; v_call: TRBV7-3; cdr3_aa: CASSPLGRSGNEQFF; cdr3_nt: TGTGCCAGCAGCCCCTTGGGGCGCAGTGGGAATGAGCAGTTCTTC
d_call: -; clone_size: -; j_call: TRBJ2-3; v_call: TRBV5-1; cdr3_aa: CASSLARSGTDTQYF; cdr3_nt: TGCGCCAGCAGCTTGGCCAGGTCGGGCACAGATACGCAGTATTTT
d_call: TRBD1; clone_size: -; j_call: TRBJ1-2; v_call: TRBV7-9; cdr3_aa: CASSIITGGSGYTF; cdr3_nt: TGTGCCAGCAGCATAATTACAGGGGGCAGTGGCTACACCTTC
d_call: -; clone_size: -; j_call: TRBJ2-6; v_call: TRBV10-3; cdr3_aa: CAISESASSGANVLTF; cdr3_nt: TGTGCCATCAGTGAGTCGGCAAGCTCTGGGGCCAACGTCCTGACTTTC
d_call: -; clone_size: -; j_call: TRBJ2-3; v_call: TRBV27; cdr3_aa: CASSPLSFAKLDTQYF; cdr3_nt: TGTGCCAGCAGCCCATTGAGCTTTGCGAAATTAGATACGCAGTATTTT
d_call: TRBD1; clone_size: -; j_call: TRBJ1-3; v_call: TRBV7-2; cdr3_aa: CASSLAGTGSGNTIYF; cdr3_nt: TGTGCCAGCAGCTTAGCTGGGACAGGGTCTGGAAACACCATATATTTT
d_call: TRBD1; clone_size: once; j_call: TRBJ2-7; v_call: TRBV5-6; cdr3_aa: CASSLFRGPRTGESYEQYF; cdr3_nt: TGTGCCAGCAGCTTGTTTCGTGGCCCCCGGACAGGGGAAAGCTACGAGCAGTACTTC
d_call: TRBD2; clone_size: -; j_call: TRBJ2-2; v_call: TRBV29-1; cdr3_aa: CSAMTSGIGTGELFF; cdr3_nt: TGCAGCGCCATGACTAGCGGGATAGGTACCGGGGAGCTGTTTTTT
d_call: TRBD2; clone_size: few; j_call: TRBJ2-7; v_call: TRBV27; cdr3_aa: CASSLGPSGGEQYF; cdr3_nt: TGTGCCAGCAGTTTAGGCCCTTCGGGGGGCGAGCAGTACTTC
d_call: -; clone_size: -; j_call: TRBJ1-3; v_call: TRBV6-5; cdr3_aa: CASIDGQWGNTIYF; cdr3_nt: TGTGCCAGCATAGATGGGCAATGGGGAAACACCATATATTTT
d_call: TRBD1; clone_size: -; j_call: TRBJ1-2; v_call: TRBV5-1; cdr3_aa: CASSRTGRDGYTF; cdr3_nt: TGCGCCAGCAGCCGGACAGGGCGCGATGGCTACACCTTC
d_call: -; clone_size: -; j_call: TRBJ1-6; v_call: TRBV3-1/TRBV3-2; cdr3_aa: CASSPEGVYNSPLHF; cdr3_nt: TGTGCCAGCAGCCCGGAGGGAGTCTATAATTCACCCCTCCACTTT
d_call: -; clone_size: few; j_call: TRBJ2-2; v_call: TRBV2; cdr3_aa: CASRGLNTGELFF; cdr3_nt: TGTGCCAGCAGGGGGCTGAACACCGGGGAGCTGTTTTTT
d_call: TRBD1; clone_size: -; j_call: TRBJ2-7; v_call: TRBV9; cdr3_aa: CASSADGQAIYEQYF; cdr3_nt: TGTGCCAGCAGCGCAGACGGACAGGCGATCTACGAGCAGTACTTC
d_call: -; clone_size: -; j_call: TRBJ2-7; v_call: TRBV7-9; cdr3_aa: CASSLGAQSSYEQYF; cdr3_nt: TGTGCCAGCAGCTTAGGAGCCCAATCTTCCTACGAGCAGTACTTC
d_call: TRBD1; clone_size: -; j_call: TRBJ1-2; v_call: TRBV10-2; cdr3_aa: CASMPGQGRYGYTF; cdr3_nt: TGCGCCAGCATGCCGGGACAGGGGAGATATGGCTACACCTTC
d_call: TRBD2; clone_size: -; j_call: TRBJ2-3; v_call: TRBV13; cdr3_aa: CASSSTSGGAPDTQYF; cdr3_nt: TGTGCCAGCAGCTCGACTAGCGGGGGGGCACCAGATACGCAGTATTTT
d_call: TRBD1; clone_size: -; j_call: TRBJ1-1; v_call: TRBV7-8; cdr3_aa: CASSFTGATEAFF; cdr3_nt: TGTGCCAGCAGCTTCACAGGGGCCACTGAAGCTTTCTTT
d_call: -; clone_size: -; j_call: TRBJ2-7; v_call: TRBV5-1; cdr3_aa: CASSLDTGTLQYF; cdr3_nt: TGCGCCAGCAGCTTGGATACCGGGACTCTTCAGTACTTC
d_call: -; clone_size: -; j_call: TRBJ1-3; v_call: TRBV29-1; cdr3_aa: CSVGAGAGGNTIYF; cdr3_nt: TGCAGCGTTGGAGCAGGGGCTGGTGGAAACACCATATATTTT
d_call: -; clone_size: -; j_call: TRBJ2-7; v_call: TRBV28; cdr3_aa: CASSSSSYEQYF; cdr3_nt: TGTGCCAGCAGTTCGAGCTCCTACGAGCAGTACTTC
d_call: -; clone_size: -; j_call: TRBJ1-2; v_call: TRBV25-1; cdr3_aa: CASSEASGRGYGYTF; cdr3_nt: TGTGCCAGCAGTGAAGCTTCTGGCAGGGGCTATGGCTACACCTTC
d_call: -; clone_size: -; j_call: TRBJ1-5; v_call: TRBV18; cdr3_aa: CASSPAGGNQPQHF; cdr3_nt: TGTGCCAGCTCACCTGCAGGGGGCAATCAGCCCCAGCATTTT
d_call: -; clone_size: -; j_call: TRBJ2-5; v_call: TRBV5-4; cdr3_aa: CASSFPGGRLETQYF; cdr3_nt: TGTGCCAGCAGCTTTCCAGGGGGGCGCTTAGAGACCCAGTACTTC
d_call: -; clone_size: -; j_call: TRBJ1-3; v_call: TRBV15; cdr3_aa: CATSTLQGKTIYF; cdr3_nt: TGTGCCACCAGCACTTTACAGGGAAAGACCATATATTTT
d_call: TRBD2; clone_size: -; j_call: TRBJ2-2; v_call: TRBV7-9; cdr3_aa: CASSTQQLAGGPSGTGELFF; cdr3_nt: TGTGCCAGCAGCACCCAACAACTAGCGGGAGGGCCTTCGGGCACCGGGGAGCTGTTTTTT
d_call: -; clone_size: -; j_call: TRBJ1-2; v_call: TRBV19; cdr3_aa: CATSDREGYGYTF; cdr3_nt: TGTGCCACGTCGGACAGAGAGGGCTATGGCTACACCTTC
d_call: TRBD1; clone_size: -; j_call: TRBJ1-3; v_call: TRBV5-1; cdr3_aa: CASSAGGLGNTIYF; cdr3_nt: TGCGCCAGTTCAGCAGGGGGCCTAGGAAACACCATATATTTT
d_call: -; clone_size: -; j_call: TRBJ2-5; v_call: TRBV28; cdr3_aa: CASASQGIQETQYF; cdr3_nt: TGTGCCAGCGCATCCCAGGGGATACAAGAGACCCAGTACTTC
d_call: TRBD2; clone_size: once; j_call: TRBJ2-1; v_call: TRBV28; cdr3_aa: CASSFNWGGSRYNEQFF; cdr3_nt: TGTGCCAGCAGTTTTAATTGGGGCGGGAGTAGGTACAATGAGCAGTTCTTC
d_call: -; clone_size: -; j_call: TRBJ1-2; v_call: TRBV27; cdr3_aa: CASSTPTGHGYTF; cdr3_nt: TGTGCCAGCAGTACTCCAACAGGGCACGGCTACACCTTC
d_call: -; clone_size: -; j_call: TRBJ1-1; v_call: TRBV2; cdr3_aa: CASTREKNTEAFF; cdr3_nt: TGTGCCAGCACCCGAGAAAAAAACACTGAAGCTTTCTTT
d_call: -; clone_size: -; j_call: TRBJ1-2; v_call: TRBV19; cdr3_aa: CASIPQGLHYGYTF; cdr3_nt: TGTGCCAGTATCCCCCAGGGGCTACACTATGGCTACACCTTC